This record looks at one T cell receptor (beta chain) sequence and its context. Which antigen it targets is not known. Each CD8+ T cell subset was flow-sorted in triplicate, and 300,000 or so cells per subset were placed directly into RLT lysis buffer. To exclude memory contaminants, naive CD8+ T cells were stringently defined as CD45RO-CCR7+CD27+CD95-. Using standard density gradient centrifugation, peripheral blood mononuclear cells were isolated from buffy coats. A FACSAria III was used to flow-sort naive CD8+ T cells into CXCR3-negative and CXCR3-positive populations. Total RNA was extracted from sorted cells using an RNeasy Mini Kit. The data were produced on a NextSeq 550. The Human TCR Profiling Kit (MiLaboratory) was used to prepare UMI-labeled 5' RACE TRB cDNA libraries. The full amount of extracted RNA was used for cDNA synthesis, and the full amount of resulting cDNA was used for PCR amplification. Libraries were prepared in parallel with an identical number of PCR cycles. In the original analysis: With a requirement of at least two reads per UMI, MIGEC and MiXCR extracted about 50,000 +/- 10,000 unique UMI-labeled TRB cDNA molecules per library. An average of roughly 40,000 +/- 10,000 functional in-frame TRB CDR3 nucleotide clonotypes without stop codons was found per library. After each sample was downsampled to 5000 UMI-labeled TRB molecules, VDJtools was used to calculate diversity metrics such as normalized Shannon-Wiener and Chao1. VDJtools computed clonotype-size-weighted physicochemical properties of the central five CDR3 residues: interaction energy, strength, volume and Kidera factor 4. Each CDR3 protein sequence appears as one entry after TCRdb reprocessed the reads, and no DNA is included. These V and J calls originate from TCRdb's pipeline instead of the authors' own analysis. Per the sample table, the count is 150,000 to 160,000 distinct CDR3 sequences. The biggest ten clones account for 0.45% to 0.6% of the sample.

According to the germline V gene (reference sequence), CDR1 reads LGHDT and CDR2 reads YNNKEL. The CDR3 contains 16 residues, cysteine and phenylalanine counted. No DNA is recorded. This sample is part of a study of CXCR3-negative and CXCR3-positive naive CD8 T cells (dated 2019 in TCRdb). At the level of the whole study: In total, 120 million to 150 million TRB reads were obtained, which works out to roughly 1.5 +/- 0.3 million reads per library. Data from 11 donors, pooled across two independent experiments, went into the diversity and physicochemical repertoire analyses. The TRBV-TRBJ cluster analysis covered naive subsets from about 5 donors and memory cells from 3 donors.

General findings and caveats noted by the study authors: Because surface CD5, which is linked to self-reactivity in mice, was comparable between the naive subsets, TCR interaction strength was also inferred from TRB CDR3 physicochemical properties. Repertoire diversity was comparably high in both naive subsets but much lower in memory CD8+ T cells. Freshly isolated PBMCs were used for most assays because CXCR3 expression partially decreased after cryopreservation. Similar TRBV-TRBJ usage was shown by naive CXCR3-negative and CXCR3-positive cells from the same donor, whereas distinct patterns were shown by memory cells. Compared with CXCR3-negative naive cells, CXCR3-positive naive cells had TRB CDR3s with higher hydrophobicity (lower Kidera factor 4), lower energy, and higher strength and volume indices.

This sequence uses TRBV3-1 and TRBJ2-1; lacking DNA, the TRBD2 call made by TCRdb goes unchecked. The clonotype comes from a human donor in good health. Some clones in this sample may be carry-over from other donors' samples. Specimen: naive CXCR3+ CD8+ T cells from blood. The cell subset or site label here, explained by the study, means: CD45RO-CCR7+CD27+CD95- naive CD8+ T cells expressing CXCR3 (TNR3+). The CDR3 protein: CASSQVAGGTYNEQFF.